The 9 T cell receptor beta chains in this list originate from one sample, sequenced in a study of hypomethylating agent response in myelodysplastic syndrome. Assay used: immunoSEQ multiplex PCR; TCRdb lists only in-frame clones, some missing. The table lists approximately 6,100 clones, over 65% of them singletons. The sequencing used bone marrow, collected before or after starting hypomethylating agent treatment for myelodysplastic syndrome (not recorded which). These receptors all stem from a human donor with myelodysplastic syndrome.

The chain links TRBV15 to TRBJ2-2; D gene ambiguous. The germline gives CDR1 LNHNV, CDR2 YYDKDF (reference sequence). The CDR3 sequence is 16 residues long. V was shortened by 0 bases and J by 0 bases, with 8 bases between the two germline ends. The CDR3 coding sequence is TGTGCCACCAGCAGAGATCAGGTCCCGAACACCGGGGAGCTGTTTTTT. As protein: CATSRDQVPNTGELFF.

The chain uses TRBV21-1 and TRBJ2-2. TRBV21-1 is a listed pseudogene. The CDR3 length is 13 residues. The CDR3 here is CASRRAHTGELFF. The CDR3 DNA is TGTGCCAGCAGACGGGCGCACACCGGGGAGCTGTTTTTT.

This clone was recorded once. The chain's CDR3 is CASSPGLRTDTQYF. The CDR3 DNA reads TGCGCCAGCAGTCCGGGACTCCGCACAGATACGCAGTATTTT. This chain connects TRBV23-1 to TRBJ2-3; D might be TRBD2 (6 bases). TRBV23-1 is marked as an open reading frame, function uncertain. Trimming left V 4 bases short and J 1 base short, with 9 bases between. This CDR3 spans 14 amino acids.

This rearrangement joins TRBV7-8 to TRBJ2-2; D tentatively fits TRBD1 or TRBD2 (5 bases each). V dropped 3 bases and J dropped 6 bases, with 8 bases sitting between them. CDR3 length: 13 residues. Per the germline V gene, CDR1 is SGHVS and CDR2 is FQNEAQ. CDR3 sequence (DNA): TGTGCCAGCAGCTTTAGGGGACCCGGGGAGCTGTTTTTT. It codes for CASSFRGPGELFF.

The chain recombines TRBV7-3 with TRBJ1-2, with D possibly matching TRBD1 (6 bases). The germline V gene encodes CDR1 SGHTA and CDR2 FQGTGA. Trimming removed 3 bases from V and 3 bases from J, with 14 bases in between. The CDR3 is made up of 15 amino acids. In nucleotides, the CDR3 is TGTGCCAGCAGCTTGGATACAGGGACCCACTATGGCTACACCTTC. Its protein product is CASSLDTGTHYGYTF.

This clone is categorized as large. The chain combines TRBV9 with TRBJ1-3; a possible D gene is TRBD1 (5 bases). CDR1 and CDR2 (germline): SGDLS, YYNGEE. Trimming left V 0 bases short and J 7 bases short, with 5 bases between. The CDR3 is 12 amino acids. The CDR3 loop reads CASSVGGNTIYF. CDR3 sequence (DNA): TGTGCCAGCAGCGTAGGGGGGAACACCATATATTTT.

The rearrangement joins TRBV5-1 to TRBJ2-7, with TRBD2 matching over 9 bases. The germline gives CDR1 SGHRS, CDR2 YFSETQ. The J segment lost 1 base and the V segment lost 4 bases, leaving 15 bases of the junction unmatched. The CDR3 has 18 amino acids. Written as DNA, the CDR3 is TGCGCCAGCAGCCGGGGAACTAGCGGGTCGCGTCAGTCCTACGAGCAGTACTTC. As protein: CASSRGTSGSRQSYEQYF.

A note on this clone: Other nucleotide sequences in the sample specify the same CDR3. The chain recombines TRBV6-5 with TRBJ2-7; D may be TRBD2 (6 bases). In germline, CDR1 is MNHEY, CDR2 SVGAGI. The CDR3 is 14 amino acids. Deletions cut 2 bases from V and 3 bases from J, with 11 bases between. The DNA for the CDR3 is TGTGCCAGCAGTTACGGGCAGGGAGGCTACGAGCAGTACTTC. Amino acid sequence: CASSYGQGGYEQYF.

The chain recombines TRBV5-1 with TRBJ1-1, with a possible D match to TRBD1 (5 bases). Trimming took off 2 bases at V and 4 bases at J, with 9 bases between the two ends. Germline V gene lookup returns CDR1 SGHRS and CDR2 YFSETQ. CDR3 size: 13 residues. CDR3 DNA: TGCGCCAGCAGCTTTAGTGGGGGCACTGAAGCTTTCTTT. Encoded protein: CASSFSGGTEAFF.